Below are 5 T cell receptor beta chains sequenced from a single sample in a study of vaccination and CD4 T cells after COVID-19 (dated by TCRdb to 2021 to 2024). Reading the label with the study, this specimen's treatment or condition is: roughly ten-day PBMC culture with coronavirus spike peptide pools or control peptides (ViraFEST assay). Preparation of the library involved PCR. This sample was sequenced with an Illumina iSeq 100. DNA from cultured CD4+ T cells was subjected to TCR sequencing with the Oncomine TCR Beta short-read assay at the Johns Hopkins FTIC core. The raw public data were reprocessed by TCRdb itself: fastp quality trimming at Q25, MiXCR clonotype calling, in-frame beta chains only. Rows merge per CDR3 protein into single entries with the most common DNA and genes. A total of around 8,100 distinct CDR3 sequences appear in this sample, around four fifths of them only once. Together, the top ten hold 16% of the sample.

No antigen has been identified for these receptors. Sequencing was done on a sample of CD4+ T cells from blood, cultured in vitro. These receptors originate from a human donor who had recovered from COVID-19.

This clonotype was counted a few times. The J gene is TRBJ1-2, the V gene TRBV20-1; D is perhaps TRBD1 (5 bases). The CDR3 runs to 13 residues. Looked up from germline, CDR1 is DFQATT and CDR2 is SNEGSKA (reference sequence). The V gene lost 5 bases and the J gene lost 8 bases, with 18 bases spanning the gap. CDR3 sequence: CSASVRVGQGYTF. CDR3 nucleotide sequence: TGCAGTGCTTCCGTCAGGGTAGGGCAGGGCTACACCTTC.

As concerns this clonotype: At one boundary the junction diverges from the germline segment, which might be a read error. The chain recombines TRBV20-1 with TRBJ1-5, with 9 positions matching TRBD1. The germline V gene has CDR1 DFQATT and CDR2 SNEGSKA (reference sequence). The CDR3 is made up of 13 amino acids. CDR3: CSAPGTGNRPQHF. CDR3 nucleotide sequence: TGCAGTGCGCCCGGGACAGGGAATCGGCCCCAGCATTTT.

The chain uses TRBV7-9 and TRBJ1-2; D not resolved. Germline V gives CDR1 SEHNR, CDR2 FQNEAQ (reference sequence). This CDR3 is built from 14 residues. The V gene lost 1 base and the J gene lost 7 bases, with 13 bases spanning the gap. The CDR3 protein is CASSLEKGRIGYTF. The CDR3 nucleotides read TGTGCCAGCAGCTTAGAGAAAGGGAGGATTGGCTACACCTTC.

The chain recombines TRBV7-2 with TRBJ1-2, with 9 bases identical to TRBD1. Germline-derived CDR1 and CDR2 are SGHTA and FQGNSA. This CDR3 is built from 18 residues. The ends lost 1 base at V and 0 bases at J; junction bases unmatched: 9. In DNA, the CDR3 is TGTGCCAGCAGCTTAGGTTGGGACAGGGACTTGCCTAACTATGGCTACACCTTC. Translation: CASSLGWDRDLPNYGYTF. Supplemented by reference TRBV7-2 and TRBJ1-2, the full variable domain reads GAGVSQSPSNKVTEKGKDVELRCDPISGHTALYWYRQSLGQGLEFLIYFQGNSAPDKSGLPSDRFSAERTGGSVSTLTIQRTQQEDSAVYLCASSLGWDRDLPNYGYTFGSGTRLTVV.

The chain combines TRBV12-3 or TRBV12-4 with TRBJ2-3, with 8 bases identical to TRBD2. The CDR3 is 15 residues long. Germline trimming cut 7 bases from V and 3 bases from J; bases unmatched to any gene: 9. The CDR3 spells CASTTRGGRTDTQYF. In DNA form, the CDR3 reads TGTGCCAGCACTACCCGGGGGGGGCGTACAGATACGCAGTATTTT.